These 3 T cell receptor beta chains were all obtained from the same sample, sequenced in a study of blood T cell repertoires in COVID-19 (dated by TCRdb to between 2020 and 2021). Receptors were amplified or captured by the immunoSEQ multiplex PCR assay. The clones in this table, taken by TCRdb from immuneACCESS, are in-frame only. Not every clone is retained; where verified, under half of the shortfall comes from an unresolved V gene, and the cause of the rest is unknown. This sample is represented by roughly 200,000 clones; roughly 82% of them were singletons. Jointly, the top ten make up about 5.6% of the sample. Sequencing input: PBMCs or T cells enriched from blood (not recorded which). These TCRs come from a man aged 40-49 years with acute COVID-19.

The V and J genes are TRBV9 and TRBJ2-5; D gene unclear. The CDR3 spans 16 residues. Germline CDR1 SGDLS, CDR2 YYNGEE. The V end was cut by 4 bases, the J end by 3 bases, with 19 bases between. As DNA, the CDR3 is TGTGCCAGCAGCCCCGCTGAGGCGGCTTGGAAAGAGACCCAGTACTTC. Residues: CASSPAEAAWKETQYF.

The genes are TRBV29-1 and TRBJ2-5; D perhaps matches TRBD1 (6 bases). This CDR3 spans 12 amino acids. V lost 5 bases to trimming and J lost 0 bases, with 7 bases between them. Per the germline V gene, CDR1 is SQVTM and CDR2 is ANQGSEA. CDR3 DNA: TGCAGCGTTAGGGGGTACCAAGAGACCCAGTACTTC. Translating gives CSVRGYQETQYF.

This clone appeared a single time. The J gene is TRBJ2-6, the V gene TRBV28; 9 nucleotides match TRBD1. Germline V gene lookup returns CDR1 MDHEN and CDR2 SYDVKM. This CDR3 has 17 residues. Trimming at V came to 7 bases and at J to 2 bases, leaving 9 bases not matched to a gene. DNA of the CDR3: TGTGCCAGCATCCCGGGACAGGGATCCCCTGGGGCCAACGTCCTGACTTTC. Protein: CASIPGQGSPGANVLTF.